The 20 T cell receptor beta chains presented below share a single source sample, sequenced in a study of blood T cell repertoires in COVID-19. The repertoire was sequenced with immunoSEQ multiplex PCR; TCRdb's copy has only in-frame clones and lacks some. The profile covers 300,000 to 450,000 clones, with approximately 92% appearing a single time and roughly 1% taken by the ten largest. The sample was PBMCs or T cells enriched from blood (not recorded which). The receptor source for this set is a man between 18 and 29 years old who had recovered from COVID-19.

The V call is TRBV19, the J call TRBJ2-1; D possibly corresponds to TRBD2 (6 bases). Between the trimmed V and J ends, which lost 3 bases and 6 bases, there was a span of 9 bases. This CDR3 comprises 13 residues. CDR1 is LNHDA, CDR2 SQIVND, per germline (reference sequence). This chain's CDR3 is CASSMEGANEQFF. CDR3 nucleotide sequence: TGTGCCAGTAGTATGGAGGGTGCCAATGAGCAGTTCTTC.

The chain recombines TRBV2 with TRBJ1-2; D perhaps matches TRBD1 (5 bases). The CDR3 has 14 amino acids. Trimming removed 6 bases from V and 1 base from J, with 12 bases in between. Looked up from germline, CDR1 is SNHLY and CDR2 is FYNNEI. DNA for the CDR3: TGTGCCAGCAGCGACTCCGACAGTAACTATGGCTACACCTTC. Translating it yields CASSDSDSNYGYTF.

The V and J genes are TRBV15 and TRBJ1-6; D unclear. Germline-derived CDR1 and CDR2 are LNHNV and YYDKDF (reference sequence). V lost 7 bases and J 7 bases, leaving 14 bases between the germline ends. The CDR3 loop spans 14 amino acids. The CDR3 DNA reads TGTGCCACCACCGCAACAAAGGAGAATTCACCCCTCCACTTT. It encodes CATTATKENSPLHF.

The rearrangement links TRBV11-1 to TRBJ2-1, with a possible D match to TRBD2 (6 bases). Per germline, CDR1 SGHAT and CDR2 FQDESV (reference sequence). V lost 4 bases and J lost 5, with 9 bases in between. This CDR3 has 13 residues. For the CDR3, the DNA is TGTGCCAGCAGCTCCTCGGGAGACAATGAGCAGTTCTTC. Translating it yields CASSSSGDNEQFF.

The chain is built from TRBV7-2 and TRBJ2-3; 13 nucleotides agree with TRBD2. This CDR3 spans 16 amino acids. Germline assignment: CDR1 SGHTA and CDR2 FQGNSA. With 10 bases clipped from V and 0 bases from J, the junction kept 7 bases outside the gene matches. CDR3 region: CATGPGLAGSTDTQYF. CDR3 sequence (DNA): TGTGCCACCGGCCCGGGACTAGCGGGAAGCACAGATACGCAGTATTTT.

The chain employs TRBV30 and TRBJ2-1; D is unclear. Germline V gives CDR1 GTSNPN, CDR2 SVGIG (reference sequence). The CDR3 length is 14 residues. The ends were cut back, 4 bases at V and 0 bases at J, with 10 bases in the middle. The CDR3 DNA reads TGTGCCTGGACGGTCTCTAGCTCCTACAATGAGCAGTTCTTC. This sequence encodes CAWTVSSSYNEQFF.

V gene TRBV29-1 combines with J gene TRBJ2-7; 9 bases are shared with TRBD1. CDR1 is SQVTM, CDR2 ANQGSEA, per germline. Germline trimming cut 5 bases from V and 4 bases from J; bases unmatched to any gene: 6. This CDR3 has 13 amino acids. The DNA for the CDR3 is TGCAGCGTTAGGGGACAGGGTGGGTACGAGCAGTACTTC. Its protein product is CSVRGQGGYEQYF.

This clone was seen a few times. The V call is TRBV19, the J call TRBJ1-4; a weak D match, TRBD1 (5 bases). Trimming removed 5 bases at V and 4 bases at J, with 11 bases between. Germline CDR1 is LNHDA and CDR2 is SQIVND (reference sequence). This CDR3 has 14 amino acids. The DNA of the CDR3 is TGTGCCAGTAGTCGGGCAGGGATTAATGAAAAACTGTTTTTT. This encodes CASSRAGINEKLFF. The whole variable domain, remainder taken from reference TRBV19 and TRBJ1-4, is DGGITQSPKYLFRKEGQNVTLSCEQNLNHDAMYWYRQDPGQGLRLIYYSQIVNDFQKGDIAEGYSVSREKKESFPLTVTSAQKNPTAFYLCASSRAGINEKLFFGSGTQLSVL.

This clone was observed a single time. The chain joins TRBV10-3 to TRBJ1-1, with a tentative D call TRBD1 (5 bases). V was clipped by 4 bases and J by 5 bases, with 11 bases between them. This CDR3 comprises 13 residues. Germline-derived CDR1 and CDR2 are ENHRY and SYGVKD. The DNA of the CDR3 is TGTGCCATCAGTGGGGGCGGTGGGACTGAAGCTTTCTTT. Protein sequence: CAISGGGGTEAFF.

There are a few counts of this clone. The chain recombines TRBV28 with TRBJ1-1, with 12 bases fitting TRBD1. Trimming took 6 bases from V and 3 from J; bases not matched to a gene: 8. This CDR3 spans 16 amino acids. Per the germline V gene, CDR1 is MDHEN and CDR2 is SYDVKM. The CDR3 DNA is TGTGCCAGCAGGGGACAGGGGGCGTTCGTGTACACTGAAGCTTTCTTT. This gives the protein CASRGQGAFVYTEAFF.

This clone was seen a single time. Here the CDR3 reads CASSPGQGRTEAFF. The CDR3 DNA sequence: TGTGCCAGCAGCCCCGGACAGGGAAGGACTGAAGCTTTCTTT. This sequence joins TRBV7-9 and TRBJ1-1; 8 nucleotides align to TRBD1. The CDR3 totals 14 residues. The germline CDR1 and CDR2 sequences are SEHNR and FQNEAQ (reference sequence). V shed 5 bases and J 5 bases; nucleotides not matched to a gene: 7.

The chain employs TRBV5-4 and TRBJ2-7; the match to TRBD1 covers 8 bases. CDR1 SGHNT and CDR2 YYREEE come from the germline V gene (reference sequence). V lost 1 base to trimming and J lost 5 bases; unmatched junction nucleotides: 5. The CDR3 is 14 residues long. The CDR3 sequence is CASSLYNRGDEQYF. The CDR3 DNA reads TGTGCCAGCAGCTTGTATAACAGGGGGGACGAGCAGTACTTC.

Here the CDR3 reads CASSYSSQGYEQYF. The CDR3 region has the DNA TGTGCCAGCAGTTACTCGAGCCAGGGGTACGAGCAGTACTTC. The rearrangement joins TRBV6-5 to TRBJ2-7; the D gene is possibly TRBD1 (6 bases). Germline V gene data show CDR1 as MNHEY and CDR2 as SVGAGI. V was clipped by 0 bases and J by 4 bases, with 10 bases between them. There are 14 residues in the CDR3.

The J gene is TRBJ2-7, the V gene TRBV6-5; TRBD2 might be the D (7 bases). The V end was cut by 8 bases, the J end by 6 bases, with 17 bases between. The CDR3 totals 13 residues. Germline V CDR1 and CDR2: MNHEY, SVGAGI. CDR3 region: CASGGEGVGEQYF. The CDR3 nucleotides read TGTGCCAGCGGGGGGGAGGGGGTAGGCGAGCAGTACTTC.

V is TRBV5-1 and J is TRBJ1-3; a weak D match, TRBD1 (6 bases). Germline V CDR1 and CDR2: SGHRS, YFSETQ. The CDR3 runs 16 residues. V was clipped by 3 bases and J by 0 bases, with 13 bases between them. The CDR3 region is CASSWAGTTSGNTIYF. CDR3 nucleotide sequence: TGCGCCAGCAGCTGGGCCGGGACAACCTCTGGAAACACCATATATTTT.

The chain combines TRBV19 with TRBJ1-1, with D tentatively TRBD1 (5 bases). The CDR3 spans 17 residues. Looked up from germline, CDR1 is LNHDA and CDR2 is SQIVND (reference sequence). The V and J ends lost 0 bases and 7 bases respectively, with 21 bases between them. In nucleotides, the CDR3 is TGTGCCAGTAGTATAGATCCTGGGGGGGGGTATGGCATTGAAGCTTTCTTT. This encodes CASSIDPGGGYGIEAFF.

A single count supports this clone. The gene calls are TRBV28 and TRBJ1-1; possible D gene TRBD1, 6 bases. Trimming took off 6 bases at V and 0 bases at J, with 14 bases between the two ends. This CDR3 comprises 15 residues. CDR1 MDHEN and CDR2 SYDVKM come from the germline V gene. The CDR3 coding sequence is TGTGCCAGCAGACTAGGACAGTACCTGAACACTGAAGCTTTCTTT. Translated: CASRLGQYLNTEAFF.

The V and J genes are TRBV28 and TRBJ2-1; 8 nucleotides agree with TRBD1. Germline V CDR1 and CDR2: MDHEN, SYDVKM. Trimming took 2 bases from V and 3 from J; bases not matched to a gene: 3. There are 15 residues in the CDR3. The CDR3 bases are TGTGCCAGCAGTTTAGGGACAGGACGCTACAATGAGCAGTTCTTC. Amino acid sequence: CASSLGTGRYNEQFF.

The rearrangement uses TRBV6-5 and TRBJ1-1; 8 bases map to TRBD1. Unmatched junction bases numbered 6, after V lost 8 bases and J lost 1 base. Germline CDR1 MNHEY, CDR2 SVGAGI. The CDR3 loop spans 14 amino acids. The CDR3 reads CASGLDRANTEAFF. CDR3 DNA sequence: TGTGCCAGCGGATTGGACAGGGCGAACACTGAAGCTTTCTTT.

This clone was detected only once. This chain connects TRBV11-2 to TRBJ2-2, with D possibly being TRBD1 (5 bases). The CDR3 length is 17 residues. The V end was cut by 0 bases, the J end by 4 bases, with 15 bases between. Germline V gene sequence: CDR1 SGHAT, CDR2 FQNNGV. The CDR3 region has the DNA TGTGCCAGCAGCTTAGATCTGGTTGGCAGGGCCACCGGGGAGCTGTTTTTT. Translating gives CASSLDLVGRATGELFF.